The 10 T cell receptor beta chains presented below share a single source sample, sequenced in a study of graft-versus-host responses after intestinal transplantation. Clones were read by immunoSEQ multiplex PCR, and TCRdb kept only the in-frame ones, dropping some. This sample yields approximately 97,000 clones, of which 91% are seen a single time; about 0.18% belongs to the top ten. No antigen has been identified for these receptors. Material: unstimulated CD4+ T cells sorted from spleen or lymph node cells, obtained before transplant. The receptors were gathered from a human donor who was the organ donor for an intestinal transplant.

V gene TRBV19 combines with J gene TRBJ1-3, with no clear D. The CDR3 is made up of 14 amino acids. V was shortened by 3 bases and J by 4 bases, with 10 bases between the two germline ends. Germline values: CDR1 LNHDA, CDR2 SQIVND (reference sequence). CDR3 sequence (DNA): TGTGCCAGTAGTATTTCCGGGATAGGAAACACCATATATTTT. It encodes CASSISGIGNTIYF.

This clone has just one count. The rearrangement joins TRBV4-2 to TRBJ2-5; 10 bases are a match to TRBD1. J gave up 3 bases and V 1 base, and 5 bases lay outside the gene matches. Germline assignment: CDR1 LGHNA and CDR2 YNFKEQ. This CDR3 comprises 16 residues. CDR3 DNA sequence: TGTGCCAGCAGCCAAGGACTAGGACAGGGGGAAGAGACCCAGTACTTC. Its translation: CASSQGLGQGEETQYF.

The chain's CDR3 is CASSPLAGGPYEQYF. As DNA, the CDR3 is TGCGCCAGCAGCCCCCTAGCGGGGGGCCCCTACGAGCAGTACTTC. This chain connects TRBV4-3 to TRBJ2-7; 11 nucleotides match TRBD2. From germline, CDR1 is LGHNA and CDR2 YSLEER. Trimming removed 4 bases from V and 2 bases from J; junction bases left unmatched: 4. The CDR3 spans 15 residues.

The chain couples TRBV4-2 to TRBJ2-5, with 11 bases matching TRBD2. In germline, CDR1 is LGHNA, CDR2 YNFKEQ. The V and J ends lost 0 bases and 3 bases, in that order; junction bases with no gene match: 18. CDR3 size: 21 residues. CDR3 region: CASSQDPQTFLLTSGEETQYF. The CDR3 region has the DNA TGTGCCAGCAGCCAAGATCCCCAAACCTTTCTCCTGACTAGCGGGGAAGAGACCCAGTACTTC.

The genes are TRBV9 and TRBJ2-1; D possibly corresponds to TRBD2 (6 bases). The V end lost 4 bases, the J end lost 1 base, and 24 bases lay between the germline ends. The CDR3 runs to 19 residues. The V gene's germline CDR1 is SGDLS and CDR2 YYNGEE. CDR3 amino acids: CASSPPLPTRTTSYNEQFF. The CDR3 nucleotides read TGTGCCAGCAGCCCGCCCCTCCCTACTAGGACTACATCCTACAATGAGCAGTTCTTC. Variable domain in full (rest from reference TRBV9 and TRBJ2-1): DSGVTQTPKHLITATGQRVTLRCSPRSGDLSVYWYQQSLDQGLQFLIQYYNGEERAKGNILERFSAQQFPDLHSELNLSSLELGDSALYFCASSPPLPTRTTSYNEQFFGPGTRLTVL.

This clone has just a few counts. The chain employs TRBV5-4 and TRBJ1-2, with D perhaps TRBD1 (5 bases). From germline, CDR1 is SGHNT and CDR2 YYREEE (reference sequence). V was shortened by 6 bases and J by 0 bases, with 9 bases between the two germline ends. The CDR3 covers 13 residues. The CDR3 protein is CASTATANYGYTF. The CDR3 region has the DNA TGTGCCAGCACCGCGACAGCTAACTATGGCTACACCTTC.

V gene TRBV5-1 combines with J gene TRBJ1-1, with D uncertain. Trimming left V 1 base short and J 1 base short, with 14 bases between. The CDR3 sequence is 16 residues long. Looked up from germline, CDR1 is SGHRS and CDR2 is YFSETQ. DNA for the CDR3: TGCGCCAGCAGCTTGCTGGTATCGAGAGGGAACACTGAAGCTTTCTTT. It translates to CASSLLVSRGNTEAFF.

The J gene is TRBJ2-1, the V gene TRBV5-1; D is possibly TRBD2 (5 bases). V lost 0 bases and J 6 bases, leaving 13 bases between the germline ends. The CDR3 consists of 15 residues. Germline V gives CDR1 SGHRS, CDR2 YFSETQ. CDR3 bases: TGCGCCAGCAGCTTGGAAGTGGGAGTTAGCAATGAGCAGTTCTTC. Translation: CASSLEVGVSNEQFF.

The chain employs TRBV5-1 and TRBJ2-5; D is ambiguous. V was cut by 0 bases and J by 2 bases, with 5 bases left in between. The CDR3 runs 13 residues. From germline, CDR1 is SGHRS and CDR2 YFSETQ. CDR3 nucleotide sequence: TGCGCCAGCAGCTTGGGTACACAAGAGACCCAGTACTTC. Protein sequence: CASSLGTQETQYF.

The chain has TRBV7-2 and TRBJ2-3; D gene ambiguous. CDR3 length: 14 residues. Trimming left V 1 base short and J 1 base short, with 6 bases between. CDR1 and CDR2 (germline): SGHTA, FQGNSA. CDR3 nucleotides: TGTGCCAGCAGCTTAGACCGGGGCACAGATACGCAGTATTTT. Translation gives CASSLDRGTDTQYF.